The 30 T cell receptor beta chains reported below all come from one sample, sequenced in a study of cytomegalovirus exposure and HLA in healthy donors (TCRdb year 2017). Library method: the immunoSEQ multiplex PCR assay. For the multiplex PCR, a mixture combining 60 forward primers for TCR Vbeta segments and 13 reverse primers for TCR Jbeta segments was used. Entries here come from immuneACCESS through TCRdb and include only in-frame sequences with V and J called. Some clones fail to appear in such tables; in the studies checked, an unresolved V gene covers under half of the shortfall, and the cause of the remainder is unknown. The sample table contains about 270,000 clones; only one count was recorded for more than 55% of them. Under 3% of the sample goes to the ten largest clones. Sequenced: PBMCs. Receptors originate from a female donor in good health and CMV-seronegative.

The J gene is TRBJ2-3, the V gene TRBV27, with TRBD2 identical over 9 bases. V was clipped by 5 bases and J by 4 bases; unmatched bases: 7. This CDR3 comprises 15 residues. Germline V CDR1 and CDR2: MNHEY, SMNVEV (reference sequence). The CDR3 region has the DNA TGTGCCAGCAGTGCTAGCGGGACTAACCCAGATACGCAGTATTTT. This codes for CASSASGTNPDTQYF.

V is TRBV30 and J is TRBJ2-3; TRBD1 matches at 12 bases. This CDR3 region has 14 residues. Germline CDR1 GTSNPN, CDR2 SVGIG (reference sequence). Trimming removed 3 bases from V and 6 bases from J; junction bases left unmatched: 4. Here the CDR3 DNA reads TGTGCCTGGAGGCCGGGACAGGGGGCCGATACGCAGTATTTT. It encodes CAWRPGQGADTQYF.

The CDR3 bases are TGTGCCAGCAGCGATGTCCTAGCGGGAGGCACAGATACGCAGTATTTT. This translates into CASSDVLAGGTDTQYF. This chain connects TRBV5-4 to TRBJ2-3, with 10 bases identical to TRBD2. The germline CDR1 and CDR2 sequences are SGHNT and YYREEE (reference sequence). With V trimmed by 4 bases and J by 1 base, 6 bases remained unmatched. The CDR3 runs 16 residues.

The genes are TRBV20-1 and TRBJ2-5; D is unresolved. The J call is doubtful: the DNA matches TRBJ2-7 better. The CDR3 is made up of 11 amino acids. Germline values: CDR1 DFQATT, CDR2 SNEGSKA (reference sequence). The CDR3 nucleotides read TGCAGTGCTAGCTCGGACTACGAGCAGTACTTC. This gives the protein CSASSDYEQYF.

The DNA of the CDR3 is TGTGCCAGCAGTGAATGGACTAGGGTCCAGGCCGAGCAGTACTTC. Translating gives CASSEWTRVQAEQYF. This chain links TRBV6-1 with TRBJ2-5; 7 bases align to TRBD2. The end of the DNA aligns better with TRBJ2-7, so the J call may be wrong. In germline, CDR1 is MNHNS, CDR2 SASEGT. The CDR3 spans 15 residues.

V gene TRBV28 combines with J gene TRBJ1-2; perhaps TRBD1 as D (5 bases). Germline-derived CDR1 and CDR2 are MDHEN and SYDVKM. V was clipped by 7 bases and J by 7 bases, with 19 bases between them. This CDR3 is built from 14 residues. The CDR3 nucleotides read TGTGCCAGCAATCCTTCGGGGGGTTGGGCTGGCTACACCTTC. This encodes CASNPSGGWAGYTF.

The chain couples TRBV4-1 to TRBJ1-2; 9 bases match TRBD1. The CDR3 spans 15 residues. The germline V gene encodes CDR1 MGHRA and CDR2 YSYEKL. V gave up 4 bases and J gave up 8 bases; unmatched junction bases: 11. The CDR3 nucleotides are TGCGCCAGCAGCCTGATACTCCGGACAGGGGAGGGCTACACCTTC. Its translation: CASSLILRTGEGYTF.

The chain joins TRBV6-5 to TRBJ1-4; the D gene is possibly TRBD1 (5 bases). The CDR3 totals 15 residues. The germline gives CDR1 MNHEY, CDR2 SVGAGI. V shed 2 bases and J shed 8 bases, with 15 bases lying between them. Here the CDR3 reads CASSYDGGAREKLFF. The CDR3 DNA follows: TGTGCCAGCAGTTACGACGGCGGGGCTAGGGAAAAACTGTTTTTT.

This clone occurred a few times. The junction differs from germline at one of its ends, possibly a read error. The chain employs TRBV7-9 and TRBJ1-2, with TRBD1 matching 7 bases. Germline CDR1 SEHNR, CDR2 FQNEAQ (reference sequence). The length of the CDR3 is 17 residues. The CDR3 DNA is TGTTCCAGCAGCTTAGCGTTCGGACAGGCCTCAGACTATGGCTACACCTTC. Amino acid sequence: CSSSLAFGQASDYGYTF.

The chain carries TRBV6-1 and TRBJ2-5, with 7 bases identical to TRBD2. The better agreement between TRBJ2-7 and the DNA end casts doubt on the J call. The CDR3 consists of 13 residues. Looked up from germline, CDR1 is MNHNS and CDR2 is SASEGT. For the CDR3, the DNA is TGTGCCAGCAGTGAAGGGCGGGGGAACGAGCAGTACTTC. This translates into CASSEGRGNEQYF.

The genes are TRBV27 and TRBJ2-1, with 9 bases lining up with TRBD2. Per the germline V gene, CDR1 is MNHEY and CDR2 is SMNVEV (reference sequence). There are 15 residues in the CDR3. Trimming removed 3 bases from V and 6 bases from J; junction bases left unmatched: 6. CDR3 loop: CASSFGLAGINEQFF. CDR3 bases: TGTGCCAGCAGTTTTGGGCTAGCGGGAATCAATGAGCAGTTCTTC.

The gene calls are TRBV4-2 and TRBJ2-1; 7 bases align to TRBD2. This CDR3 is built from 16 residues. V lost 0 bases and J lost 5; bases outside the gene matches: 7. Germline CDR1 is LGHNA and CDR2 is YNFKEQ. The CDR3 sequence: CASSQERLAANNEQFF. In DNA, the CDR3 is TGTGCCAGCAGCCAAGAACGCCTAGCGGCCAACAATGAGCAGTTCTTC.

The chain uses TRBV9 and TRBJ1-3; D is unclear. Trimming stripped 1 base from V and 2 bases from J, with 10 bases between. Germline loops: CDR1 SGDLS, CDR2 YYNGEE. The CDR3 extends over 15 amino acids. The CDR3 bases are TGTGCCAGCAGCGTAACGGGTATGACTGGAAACACCATATATTTT. This codes for CASSVTGMTGNTIYF.

The chain couples TRBV2 to TRBJ1-5, with 7 bases identical to TRBD1. V shed 7 bases and J 1 base; nucleotides not matched to a gene: 7. Germline V gives CDR1 SNHLY, CDR2 FYNNEI. There are 15 residues in the CDR3. The CDR3 sequence: CASNRQGMSNQPQHF. CDR3 DNA sequence: TGTGCCAGCAACCGACAGGGAATGAGCAATCAGCCCCAGCATTTT.

The CDR3 coding sequence is TGTGCCAGCAGCTACCAGGGTGGGAGCAATCAGCCCCAGCATTTT. Amino acids: CASSYQGGSNQPQHF. The chain links TRBV28 to TRBJ1-5, with TRBD1 as a possible D gene (5 bases). V was clipped by 6 bases and J by 1 base, with 13 bases between them. Germline CDR1 MDHEN, CDR2 SYDVKM. The CDR3 runs to 15 residues.

The chain links TRBV11-2 to TRBJ1-4, with a weak D call TRBD1 (6 bases). The V gene's germline CDR1 is SGHAT and CDR2 FQNNGV. V was shortened by 5 bases and J by 5 bases, with 21 bases between the two germline ends. The CDR3 loop spans 17 amino acids. The CDR3, as DNA: TGTGCCAGCAGCCCTGGGACAAGGCCGGGGTTGAATGAAAAACTGTTTTTT. Amino acid sequence: CASSPGTRPGLNEKLFF.

This clone was counted a few times. This sequence joins TRBV9 and TRBJ1-2; D gene uncertain. The V gene lost 0 bases and the J gene lost 4 bases, with 10 bases spanning the gap. The germline V gene encodes CDR1 SGDLS and CDR2 YYNGEE. The CDR3 consists of 14 residues. CDR3 sequence reads: CASSVDRVPYGYTF. The CDR3 DNA reads as TGTGCCAGCAGCGTAGATCGGGTTCCCTATGGCTACACCTTC. Supplemented by reference TRBV9 and TRBJ1-2, the full variable domain reads DSGVTQTPKHLITATGQRVTLRCSPRSGDLSVYWYQQSLDQGLQFLIQYYNGEERAKGNILERFSAQQFPDLHSELNLSSLELGDSALYFCASSVDRVPYGYTFGSGTRLTVV.

The chain uses TRBV5-1 and TRBJ2-3, with 8 bases identical to TRBD2. There are 14 residues in the CDR3. Germline V CDR1 and CDR2: SGHRS, YFSETQ. Trimming took 2 bases from V and 4 from J; bases not matched to a gene: 3. CDR3 DNA: TGCGCCAGCAGCTTAGCGGGAGAGCCAGATACGCAGTATTTT. Translating gives CASSLAGEPDTQYF. The full variable domain, in which reference TRBV5-1 and TRBJ2-3 provide the parts outside the CDR3, is KAGVTQTPRYLIKTRGQQVTLSCSPISGHRSVSWYQQTPGQGLQFLFEYFSETQRNKGNFPGRFSGRQFSNSRSEMNVSTLELGDSALYLCASSLAGEPDTQYFGPGTRLTVL.

The V and J genes are TRBV7-8 and TRBJ2-7, with 8 nucleotides matching TRBD1. The CDR3 runs 21 residues. The germline CDR1 and CDR2 sequences are SGHVS and FQNEAQ. The V and J ends lost 0 bases and 1 base, in that order; junction bases with no gene match: 20. CDR3 in amino acids: CASSLALTGDRAKNPSYEQYF. CDR3 sequence (DNA): TGTGCCAGCAGCTTAGCCCTGACAGGGGATAGAGCAAAGAACCCGTCCTACGAGCAGTACTTC. The full variable domain, with the rest looked up from reference TRBV7-8 and TRBJ2-7, is GAGVSQSPRYKVAKRGQDVALRCDPISGHVSLFWYQQALGQGPEFLTYFQNEAQLDKSGLPSDRFFAERPEGSVSTLKIQRTQQEDSAVYLCASSLALTGDRAKNPSYEQYFGPGTRLTVT.

The chain has TRBV5-8 and TRBJ2-7; 11 positions agree with TRBD2. The CDR3 extends over 15 amino acids. Germline loops: CDR1 SGHTS, CDR2 YDEGEE. J was trimmed by 0 bases and V by 4 bases; bases with no gene match: 3. The CDR3 region is CASSVGTSGSYEQYF. DNA for the CDR3: TGTGCCAGCAGCGTCGGGACTAGCGGCTCCTACGAGCAGTACTTC.

The chain employs TRBV7-9 and TRBJ1-6, with TRBD1 identical over 8 bases. Germline CDR1 SEHNR, CDR2 FQNEAQ (reference sequence). CDR3 length equals 14 residues. V gave up 5 bases and J gave up 5 bases; unmatched junction bases: 2. The CDR3 spells CASSKTGDNSPLHF. DNA for the CDR3: TGTGCCAGCAGCAAGACAGGGGATAATTCACCCCTCCACTTT.

The rearrangement links TRBV5-1 to TRBJ2-5, with 12 bases fitting TRBD1. Matching the DNA end better, TRBJ2-7 makes the J call doubtful. Germline assignment: CDR1 SGHRS and CDR2 YFSETQ. The CDR3 length is 15 residues. The CDR3 is CASSLVGTGGHEQYF. CDR3 sequence (DNA): TGCGCCAGCAGCTTAGTCGGGACAGGGGGCCACGAGCAGTACTTC.

The chain's CDR3 is CASSAQGREDYEQYF. CDR3 in DNA: TGTGCCAGCAGCGCGCAAGGGCGGGAGGATTACGAGCAGTACTTC. The V gene is TRBV2, the J gene TRBJ2-7; TRBD2 matches at 8 bases. Germline lookup yields CDR1 SNHLY and CDR2 FYNNEI. V lost 6 bases and J lost 4; bases outside the gene matches: 11. CDR3 size: 15 residues. Full variable domain (missing parts from reference TRBV2 and TRBJ2-7): EPEVTQTPSHQVTQMGQEVILRCVPISNHLYFYWYRQILGQKVEFLVSFYNNEISEKSEIFDDQFSVERPDGSNFTLKIRSTKLEDSAMYFCASSAQGREDYEQYFGPGTRLTVT.

This clone is a singleton in its sample. The chain uses TRBV5-6 and TRBJ2-1, with 11 bases aligning to TRBD2. Germline V gene data show CDR1 as SGHDT and CDR2 as YYEEEE. CDR3 length: 18 amino acids. The trim removed 2 bases at V and 0 bases at J, leaving 7 bases unmatched. CDR3 residues: CASSFGTSGLSSYNEQFF. The CDR3 DNA is TGTGCCAGCAGCTTTGGGACTAGCGGTCTTAGCTCCTACAATGAGCAGTTCTTC.

This chain connects TRBV13 to TRBJ1-1; no clear D gene. The V end lost 1 base, the J end lost 3 bases, and 12 bases lay between the germline ends. The CDR3 loop spans 15 amino acids. CDR1 PRHDT and CDR2 FYEKMQ come from the germline V gene (reference sequence). The CDR3 DNA is TGTGCCAGCAGCTTAGCCAGAGGGTGGCACACTGAAGCTTTCTTT. Residues: CASSLARGWHTEAFF. Combining the CDR3 with reference TRBV13 and TRBJ1-1 gives the whole variable domain AAGVIQSPRHLIKEKRETATLKCYPIPRHDTVYWYQQGPGQDPQFLISFYEKMQSDKGSIPDRFSAQQFSDYHSELNMSSLELGDSALYFCASSLARGWHTEAFFGQGTRLTVV.

V is TRBV28 and J is TRBJ2-1; TRBD2 aligns across 8 bases. CDR1 and CDR2 from the germline V gene are MDHEN and SYDVKM. This CDR3 has 14 amino acids. With 5 bases clipped from V and 1 base from J, the junction kept 1 base outside the gene matches. CDR3 in amino acids: CASSVAGSYNEQFF. CDR3 DNA: TGTGCCAGCAGTGTAGCGGGATCCTACAATGAGCAGTTCTTC.

A few counts support this clone. CDR3 protein: CASSLYYGGAGGMNEQFF. In nucleotides, the CDR3 is TGTGCCAGCAGTTTATATTACGGGGGGGCGGGAGGGATGAATGAGCAGTTCTTC. This sequence joins TRBV28 and TRBJ2-1; 9 bases match TRBD2. The J segment lost 7 bases and the V segment lost 1 base, leaving 14 bases of the junction unmatched. This CDR3 spans 18 amino acids. Germline-derived CDR1 and CDR2 are MDHEN and SYDVKM.

The sample holds a few counts of this clone. The chain is built from TRBV9 and TRBJ1-2; TRBD1 aligns across 7 bases. Trimming removed 0 bases from V and 7 bases from J; junction bases left unmatched: 6. CDR1 and CDR2 (germline): SGDLS, YYNGEE. CDR3 size: 14 residues. The CDR3 loop is CASSVVGTARGYTF. In DNA, the CDR3 is TGTGCCAGCAGCGTAGTAGGGACAGCTCGTGGCTACACCTTC. Looking up the rest from reference TRBV9 and TRBJ1-2 gives the full variable domain: DSGVTQTPKHLITATGQRVTLRCSPRSGDLSVYWYQQSLDQGLQFLIQYYNGEERAKGNILERFSAQQFPDLHSELNLSSLELGDSALYFCASSVVGTARGYTFGSGTRLTVV.

This clone was seen more than once but under ten times. The V and J genes are TRBV5-1 and TRBJ1-1; D remains unclear. The germline V gene has CDR1 SGHRS and CDR2 YFSETQ. This CDR3 has 15 residues. The V end was cut by 4 bases, the J end by 1 base, with 14 bases between. CDR3 DNA: TGCGCCAGCAGCATTCTCTCTACGAAGAACACTGAAGCTTTCTTT. Translated: CASSILSTKNTEAFF.

The sample holds a few counts of this clone. The chain uses TRBV10-3 and TRBJ2-3, with TRBD2 matching 7 bases. This CDR3 has 15 amino acids. Germline V lookup: CDR1 ENHRY, CDR2 SYGVKD. V shed 2 bases and J 0 bases; nucleotides not matched to a gene: 2. The CDR3 DNA is TGTGCCATCAGTGAGGGGAGGGCTAGCACAGATACGCAGTATTTT. It is translated as CAISEGRASTDTQYF.